The entry below gives a single T cell receptor (beta chain) sequence along with its context. The antigen is unknown. This CDR3 region has 13 residues. V lost 4 bases to trimming and J lost 6 bases; unmatched junction nucleotides: 5. Germline V gene sequence: CDR1 LGHDT, CDR2 YNNKEL (reference sequence). Sequencing was performed with immunoSEQ multiplex PCR; in TCRdb, only in-frame clones are kept and a portion is missing. The table shows about 82,000 clones, with 90% occurring only once. The sample originates from a study of T cell responses to AZD1222 COVID-19 vaccine. The overall study: Second-dose intervals of approximately 4 or approximately 12 weeks were pooled. General observations from the study: Donor demographics were predominantly white British with a female majority; clonal diversity may be underestimated. Mapped onto spike, vaccine-associated CD4 TCRs spanned it and were dominant at 160-218 and 743-854. Baseline seropositivity occurred in only a handful of AZD1222 recipients.

The sequencing used peripheral blood, collected on day 0 of AZD1222 vaccination. V usage is TRBV3-1 (or the pseudogene TRBV3-2) and J usage is TRBJ1-1; 7 bases are a match to TRBD1. The clonotype originates from an adult in good health. As DNA, the CDR3 is TGTGCCAGCAGCCGACAGGGTGCGCCTGAAGCTTTCTTT. Translating gives CASSRQGAPEAFF.